The rows below give T cell receptor beta chains drawn from one sample of a study of CD8 T cells in ankylosing spondylitis. TCRdb re-called the 5' RACE reads with MiXCR, one entry per CDR3 protein. The sample holds just under 550,000 distinct CDR3 sequences; 12% are singletons and the top ten take nearly 7%. What was sequenced was blood, either unsorted or a sorted T cell fraction (not recorded which). These receptors all stem from a male donor with ankylosing spondylitis. Both conserved end residues are part of each CDR3. The D gene is left open where the match is weak. Size is stated for part of the rows, as once, few or many counts, or as a class when the clone is expanded.

>15|.|TRBJ2-1|TRBV20-1|few
CSARVAGRSYNEQFF
TGCAGTGCTAGGGTCGCGGGAAGGTCCTACAATGAGCAGTTCTTC
>16|TRBD1|TRBJ2-1|TRBV7-8|many
CASSRGTGDTYNEQFF
TGTGCCAGCAGCCGGGGGACAGGGGACACCTACAATGAGCAGTTCTTC
>12|.|TRBJ2-1|TRBV6-6|.
CASSYDGWEQFF
TGTGCCAGCAGTTACGATGGGTGGGAGCAGTTCTTC
>14|.|TRBJ1-2|TRBV21-1|.
CALQGAGHQRGYTF
TGTGCCCTTCAAGGAGCGGGACACCAACGGGGCTACACCTTC
>15|.|TRBJ1-5|TRBV19|.
CASSIRTDSNQPQHF
TGTGCCAGTAGTATCCGGACGGATAGCAATCAGCCCCAGCATTTT
>13|.|TRBJ2-4|TRBV28|.
CASSPNLGDIQYF
TGTGCCAGCAGTCCCAACCTGGGGGACATTCAGTACTTC
>15|TRBD2|TRBJ2-1|TRBV7-9|few
CASSPWTSGRGEQFF
TGTGCCAGCAGCCCCTGGACTAGCGGGAGGGGTGAGCAGTTCTTC
>16|TRBD2|TRBJ2-7|TRBV19|few
CASSMRLSGSPYEQYF
TGTGCCAGTAGTATGCGCCTTAGCGGGAGCCCCTACGAGCAGTACTTC
>13|.|TRBJ2-2|TRBV3-1|.
CASSQDPAGELFF
TGTGCCAGCAGCCAAGACCCGGCCGGGGAGCTGTTTTTT
>13|.|TRBJ1-2|TRBV21-1|few
CASSMEGAYGYTF
TGTGCCAGCAGCATGGAGGGGGCCTATGGCTACACCTTC
>15|TRBD1|TRBJ2-7|TRBV25-1|many
CASRPTGGITYEQYF
TGTGCCAGCAGGCCGACAGGGGGCATCACCTACGAGCAGTACTTC
>14|TRBD2|TRBJ2-2|TRBV10-1|.
CASTGGSSTGELFF
TGCGCCAGCACCGGCGGGAGTAGTACCGGGGAGCTGTTTTTT
>13|.|TRBJ1-2|TRBV20-1|.
CSARQHYNYGYTF
TGCAGTGCTAGGCAACACTATAACTATGGCTACACCTTC
>16|TRBD2|TRBJ2-1|TRBV5-1|.
CASSLLPSGDYNEQFF
TGCGCCAGCAGCTTGCTACCTAGCGGAGACTACAATGAGCAGTTCTTC
>16|TRBD2|TRBJ2-2|TRBV13|.
CASSFGLAGVPGELFF
TGTGCCAGCAGCTTCGGACTAGCGGGAGTACCCGGGGAGCTGTTTTTT
>15|TRBD2|TRBJ2-1|TRBV18|.
CASSPMTSGNNEQFF
TGTGCCAGCTCACCAATGACTAGCGGGAACAATGAGCAGTTCTTC
>11|.|TRBJ1-1|TRBV20-1|few
CSATDTSEAFF
TGCAGTGCTACCGACACATCTGAAGCTTTCTTT
>18|TRBD2|TRBJ2-2|TRBV11-1|.
CASSFMGLAGETPGELFF
TGTGCCAGCAGCTTTATGGGACTAGCGGGAGAAACCCCCGGGGAGCTGTTTTTT
>16|TRBD2|TRBJ2-5|TRBV7-2|.
CASSSIGTSGRETQYF
TGTGCCAGCAGCTCAATCGGGACTAGCGGGAGAGAGACCCAGTACTTC
>14|.|TRBJ1-2|TRBV12-3/TRBV12-4|few
CASRKTGSLGGYTF
TGTGCCAGCAGAAAGACAGGATCCCTCGGGGGCTACACCTTC
>14|TRBD1|TRBJ2-2|TRBV5-1|.
CASSRDRVTGELFF
TGCGCCAGCAGCCGGGACAGGGTTACCGGGGAGCTGTTTTTT
>14|.|TRBJ1-5|TRBV20-1|few
CSARDPRLRVAQHF
TGCAGTGCTAGAGACCCCAGGCTAAGGGTGGCCCAGCATTTT
>14|.|TRBJ2-2|TRBV14|.
CATRADRNTGELFF
TGTGCCACCAGGGCAGACCGAAACACCGGGGAGCTGTTTTTT
>16|TRBD2|TRBJ2-1|TRBV7-9|few
CASSLIPGGSYNEQFF
TGTGCCAGCAGCTTAATCCCGGGAGGGTCCTACAATGAGCAGTTCTTC
>15|TRBD1|TRBJ2-1|TRBV7-2|few
CASSIRDRGPNEQFF
TGTGCCAGCAGCATCCGGGACAGGGGGCCAAATGAGCAGTTCTTC
>14|.|TRBJ2-5|TRBV12-3/TRBV12-4|.
CASSFDSSQETQYF
TGTGCCAGCAGTTTCGACTCCTCTCAAGAGACCCAGTACTTC
>16|TRBD2|TRBJ2-1|TRBV4-1|many
CASSQETGTSGNEQFF
TGCGCCAGCAGCCAGGAGACCGGGACTAGCGGCAATGAGCAGTTCTTC
>13|.|TRBJ2-1|TRBV10-3|.
CAIKGPGGNEQFF
TGTGCCATCAAGGGTCCTGGGGGCAATGAGCAGTTTTTC
>14|.|TRBJ2-2|TRBV5-1|many
CASNRGENTGELFF
TGCGCCAGCAACCGGGGAGAGAACACCGGGGAGCTGTTTTTT
>14|.|TRBJ2-3|TRBV10-2|many
CASSSSASTDTQYF
TGCGCCAGCAGCTCTAGCGCAAGCACAGATACGCAGTATTTT
>13|.|TRBJ1-2|TRBV12-3/TRBV12-4|many
CASSFGTNYGYTF
TGTGCCAGCAGTTTTGGGACTAACTATGGCTACACCTTC
>15|.|TRBJ2-2|TRBV7-8|.
CASSRDLAPTGELFF
TGTGCCAGCAGCCGGGACTTAGCCCCCACCGGGGAGCTGTTTTTT
>14|.|TRBJ2-7|TRBV12-3/TRBV12-4|many
CASSLDSFSYEQYF
TGTGCCAGCAGTTTGGACAGTTTCTCCTACGAGCAGTACTTC
>17|.|TRBJ1-5|TRBV7-9|many
CASSSAFAGSSNQPQHF
TGTGCCAGCAGCTCAGCGTTTGCAGGGAGCAGCAATCAGCCCCAGCATTTT
>12|TRBD2|TRBJ2-3|TRBV7-9|.
CAKTSGTDTQYF
TGTGCCAAAACTAGCGGCACAGATACGCAGTATTTT
>14|TRBD2|TRBJ2-1|TRBV5-5|many
CASSSSGSHNEQFF
TGTGCCAGCAGCTCTAGCGGGAGCCACAATGAGCAGTTCTTC
>15|.|TRBJ1-2|TRBV7-9|few
CASSLTPDSNYGYTF
TGTGCCAGCAGCTTAACCCCGGACTCTAACTATGGCTACACCTTC
>15|.|TRBJ1-1|TRBV12-3/TRBV12-4|many
CASSPQGSANTEAFF
TGTGCCAGCAGTCCTCAGGGATCGGCTAACACTGAAGCTTTCTTT
>14|.|TRBJ2-3|TRBV3-1|many
CASSQQGIQDTQYF
TGTGCCAGCAGCCAACAGGGGATACAAGATACGCAGTATTTT
>14|TRBD1|TRBJ1-1|TRBV2|few
CASSGEGANTEAFF
TGTGCCAGCAGTGGAGAGGGGGCGAACACTGAAGCTTTCTTT
>15|TRBD1|TRBJ1-5|TRBV3-1|many
CASSQDLQGNQPQHF
TGTGCCAGCAGCCAAGACTTACAGGGGAATCAGCCCCAGCATTTT
>13|.|TRBJ2-3|TRBV29-1|many
CSVVVGSTDTQYF
TGCAGCGTTGTGGTCGGAAGCACAGATACGCAGTATTTT
>14|.|TRBJ2-5|TRBV5-1|.
CASSLESPLGTQYF
TGCGCCAGCAGCTTGGAGAGCCCTTTGGGGACCCAGTACTTC
>15|TRBD2|TRBJ2-5|TRBV20-1|many
CSARNAGADQETQYF
TGCAGTGCCAGGAACGCGGGAGCCGACCAAGAGACCCAGTACTTC
>13|.|TRBJ2-3|TRBV6-1|.
CASSVGVPDARLF
TGTGCCAGCAGTGTAGGCGTACCCGACGCGCGTCTATTT
>16|.|TRBJ2-1|TRBV24-1|.
CATSDPQGGGYNEQFF
TGTGCCACCAGTGATCCACAGGGTGGCGGATACAATGAGCAGTTCTTC
>13|.|TRBJ1-1|TRBV6-1|few
CASTATSNTEAFF
TGTGCCAGCACCGCGACCTCGAACACTGAAGCTTTCTTT
>14|.|TRBJ2-3|TRBV11-2|few
CASTFSGYTDTQYF
TGTGCCAGCACCTTCAGCGGATACACAGATACGCAGTATTTT
>14|TRBD1|TRBJ1-1|TRBV29-1|many
CSGTGAKGNTEAFF
TGCAGCGGCACAGGGGCGAAAGGGAACACTGAAGCTTTCTTT
>13|.|TRBJ2-2|TRBV5-6|.
CASSPPEAGELFF
TGTGCCAGCAGCCCCCCCGAGGCCGGGGAGCTGTTTTTT
>13|.|TRBJ2-3|TRBV29-1|few
CSVPYSRSDTQYF
TGCAGCGTCCCATATAGTAGGTCAGATACGCAGTATTTT
>15|TRBD2|TRBJ2-2|TRBV7-9|few
CASSFGLAGTGELFF
TGTGCCAGCAGCTTCGGACTAGCCGGGACCGGGGAGCTGTTTTTT
>16|.|TRBJ2-1|TRBV12-5|.
CASGFFRGNAYNEQFF
TGTGCTAGTGGTTTTTTTCGCGGGAATGCCTACAATGAGCAGTTCTTC